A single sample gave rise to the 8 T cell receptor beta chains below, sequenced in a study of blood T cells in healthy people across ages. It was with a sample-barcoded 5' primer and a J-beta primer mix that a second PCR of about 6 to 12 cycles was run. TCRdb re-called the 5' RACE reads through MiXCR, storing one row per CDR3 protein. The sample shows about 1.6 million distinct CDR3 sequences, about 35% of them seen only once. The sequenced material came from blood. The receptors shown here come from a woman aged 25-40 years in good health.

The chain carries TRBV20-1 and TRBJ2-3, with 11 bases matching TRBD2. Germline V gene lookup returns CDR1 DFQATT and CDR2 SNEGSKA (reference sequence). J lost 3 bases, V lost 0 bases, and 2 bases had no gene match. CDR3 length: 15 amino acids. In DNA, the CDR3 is TGCAGTGCTAGAGATAGGACTAGCGGGACAGATACGCAGTATTTT. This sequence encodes CSARDRTSGTDTQYF.

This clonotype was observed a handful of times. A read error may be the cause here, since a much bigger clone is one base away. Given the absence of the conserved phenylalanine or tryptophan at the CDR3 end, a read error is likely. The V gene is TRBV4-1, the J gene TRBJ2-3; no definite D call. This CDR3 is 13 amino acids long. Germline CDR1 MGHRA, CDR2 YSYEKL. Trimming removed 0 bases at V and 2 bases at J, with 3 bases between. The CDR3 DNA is TGCGCCAGCAGCCAAGATAACACAGATACGCAGTATTTG. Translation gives CASSQDNTDTQYL.

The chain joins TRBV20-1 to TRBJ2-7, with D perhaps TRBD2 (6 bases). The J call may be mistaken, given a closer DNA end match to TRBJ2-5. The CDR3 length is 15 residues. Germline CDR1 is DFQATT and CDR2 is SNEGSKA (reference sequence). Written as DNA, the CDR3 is TGCAGTGCTCCGAGTTCGACTAGGCTTCTGGAGACCCAGTACTTC. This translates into CSAPSSTRLLETQYF.

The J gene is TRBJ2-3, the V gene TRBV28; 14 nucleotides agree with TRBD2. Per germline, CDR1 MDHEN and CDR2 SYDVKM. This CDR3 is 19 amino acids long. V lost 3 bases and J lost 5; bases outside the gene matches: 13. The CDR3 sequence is CASSLGLAGVRTGGDTQYF. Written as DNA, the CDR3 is TGTGCCAGCAGTTTGGGACTAGCGGGAGTTCGCACAGGGGGAGATACGCAGTATTTT.

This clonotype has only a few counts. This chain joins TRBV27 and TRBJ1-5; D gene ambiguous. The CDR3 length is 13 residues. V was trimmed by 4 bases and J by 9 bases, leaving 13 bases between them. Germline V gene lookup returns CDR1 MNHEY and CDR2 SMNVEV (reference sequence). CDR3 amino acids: CASSWTSAGPQHF. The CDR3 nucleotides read TGTGCCAGCAGTTGGACCTCCGCGGGGCCCCAGCATTTT.

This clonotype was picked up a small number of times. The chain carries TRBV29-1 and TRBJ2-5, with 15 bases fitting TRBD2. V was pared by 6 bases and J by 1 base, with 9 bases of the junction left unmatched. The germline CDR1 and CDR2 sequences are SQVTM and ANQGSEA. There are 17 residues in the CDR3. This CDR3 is CSVLGLAGGRIQETQYF. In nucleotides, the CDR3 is TGCAGCGTCCTAGGACTAGCGGGGGGGCGTATCCAAGAGACCCAGTACTTC.

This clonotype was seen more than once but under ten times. In DNA, the CDR3 is TGTGCCAGCAGCCTGACAGCCAACTCCTACGAGCAGTACTTC. Its protein is CASSLTANSYEQYF. The chain has TRBV5-5 and TRBJ2-7, with D maybe TRBD1 (5 bases). Germline V gene data show CDR1 as SGHKS and CDR2 as YYEKEE (reference sequence). V was cut by 4 bases and J by 0 bases, with 11 bases left in between. The CDR3 consists of 14 residues.

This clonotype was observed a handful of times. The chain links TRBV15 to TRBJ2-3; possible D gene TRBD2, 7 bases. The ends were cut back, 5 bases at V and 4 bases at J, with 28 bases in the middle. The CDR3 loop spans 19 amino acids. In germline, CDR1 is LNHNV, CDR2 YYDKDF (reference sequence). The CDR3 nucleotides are TGTGCCACCAGCGGGGGGGGGCCCCGCATGAGGGTGGACGCAGATACGCAGTATTTT. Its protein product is CATSGGGPRMRVDADTQYF.